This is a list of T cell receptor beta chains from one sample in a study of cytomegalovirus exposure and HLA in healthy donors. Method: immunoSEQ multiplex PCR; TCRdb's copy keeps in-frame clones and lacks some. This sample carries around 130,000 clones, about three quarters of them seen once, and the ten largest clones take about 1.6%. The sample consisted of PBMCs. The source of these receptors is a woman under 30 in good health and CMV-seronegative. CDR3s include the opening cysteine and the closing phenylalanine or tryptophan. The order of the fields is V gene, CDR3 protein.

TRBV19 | CASTRGDRVSGANVLTF
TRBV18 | CASSLNTGLDGGYTF
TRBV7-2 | CASSLGTGYGYTF
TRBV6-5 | CASSFGNSPEKLFF
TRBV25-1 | CASSEPQGTRQPQHF
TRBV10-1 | CASGPRGSGVERFF
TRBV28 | CASGSTHPSNQPQHF
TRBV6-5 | CASSYFQGRGGYTF
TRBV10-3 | CAISTGMSYGYTF
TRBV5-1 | CASSYEPGIAGGQDTQYF
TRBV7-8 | CASSSTRGITSGYEQYF
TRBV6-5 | CASSYVGAGEQYF
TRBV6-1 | CASREYNEQFF
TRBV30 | CAWSVLGQRGETQYF
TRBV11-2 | CASSSTRWDTYGYNEQFF
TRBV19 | CASSPDSYEQYF
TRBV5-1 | CASSSTGEETQYF
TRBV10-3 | CAISEPGLAGGPLPYEQYF
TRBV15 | CATSRDRTSAILQAGELFF
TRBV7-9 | CASSFGLARDTQYF
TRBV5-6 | CASSRQGNEQFF
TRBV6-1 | CASSGQGGRVSTEAFF
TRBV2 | CASSEGTSGSLGGELFF
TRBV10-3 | CAISETGPEGNQPQHF
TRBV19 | CASATWRGEDYGYTF
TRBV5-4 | CASSDGQGAIDEQYF
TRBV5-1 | CASSSISYNEQFF
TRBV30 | CAWNTELNGYTF
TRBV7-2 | CASSLASEGNTIYF
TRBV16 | CASSQWGGSKETQYF
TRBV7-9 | CSSSSTDRESTEAFF
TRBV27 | CASSSPGTSGSSYEQYF
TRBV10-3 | CAISLGLAGRTDTQYF
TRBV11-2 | CATLGGVPEAFF
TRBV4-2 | CASSQGQTGRDTQYF
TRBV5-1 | CASSMGTSDPYEQYF
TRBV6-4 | CASSGSGGAAFF
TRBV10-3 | CAISGQGAARTEAFF
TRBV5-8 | CASSLTEDTDTQYF
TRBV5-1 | CASSSGSNAGELFF
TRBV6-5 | CASWSGGLPTYEQYF